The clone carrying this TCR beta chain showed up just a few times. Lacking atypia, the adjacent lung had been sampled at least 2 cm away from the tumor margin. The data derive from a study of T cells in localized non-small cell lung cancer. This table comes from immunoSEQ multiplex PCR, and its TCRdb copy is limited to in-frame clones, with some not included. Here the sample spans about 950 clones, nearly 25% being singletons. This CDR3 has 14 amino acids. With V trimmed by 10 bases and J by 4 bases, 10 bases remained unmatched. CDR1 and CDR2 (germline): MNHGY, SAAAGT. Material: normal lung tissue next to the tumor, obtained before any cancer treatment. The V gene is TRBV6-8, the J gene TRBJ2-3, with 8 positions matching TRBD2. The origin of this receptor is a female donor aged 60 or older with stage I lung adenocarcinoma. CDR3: CAIGAGVVPDTQYF. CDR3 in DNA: TGTGCCATCGGAGCGGGAGTTGTCCCAGATACGCAGTATTTT.